Reported below is one T cell receptor (beta chain). V lost 4 bases, J lost 7 bases, and 17 bases lay in between. This CDR3 contains 15 residues. In germline, CDR1 is MNHNS, CDR2 SASEGT. The data were obtained in a study of cytomegalovirus exposure and HLA in healthy donors. 13 Jbeta primers and 60 Vbeta primers were used for the PCR. This table comes from immunoSEQ multiplex PCR, and its TCRdb copy is limited to in-frame clones, with some not included. This sample has around 300,000 clones, with almost 85% found just once. The sequence derives from a woman in her 40s in good health and CMV-seropositive. This chain joins TRBV6-1 and TRBJ2-1; D possibly corresponds to TRBD2 (5 bases). The sample consisted of PBMCs. The CDR3 sequence: CASSAGLWTLNEQFF. CDR3 sequence (DNA): TGTGCCAGCAGTGCGGGATTATGGACTCTTAATGAGCAGTTCTTC.